The clone carrying this TCR beta chain was recorded many times. Antigen specificity is unknown. This sample stems from a study of T cells in Graves' hyperthyroidism and ophthalmopathy. General study findings and limits: Within blood appeared most thyroid clonotypes that had expanded above 0.001.

Trimming took 5 bases from V and 2 from J; bases not matched to a gene: 10. This CDR3 spans 17 amino acids. Germline V gives CDR1 MDHEN, CDR2 SYDVKM. Amplification of TCR beta CDR3 regions was performed using RNA transcripts as template. First-round RT-PCR targeting the TCR CDR3 was performed with the HTBI primer set. TCRdb ran MiXCR on the multiplex PCR reads and lists one entry per CDR3 protein. This repertoire shows around 600,000 distinct CDR3 sequences, more than 12% found once; its top ten account for approximately 12%. Patients affected by ophthalmopathy presented a Clinical Activity Score of at least 3, a NOSPECS grade of at least 4, and disease duration below 3 months. Pregnant or lactating patients were excluded, as were those with uncontrolled infection or other autoimmune disease. Together with thyroid ultrasound, orbital computed tomography, serum thyroxine and TRAb, clinical symptoms were used for diagnoses.

The chain has TRBV28 and TRBJ2-5; 11 bases line up with TRBD1. The sample comprised blood. This clonotype was sampled from a woman aged 45-60 years with Graves' ophthalmopathy. In DNA, the CDR3 is TGTGCCAGCAGTACTCGGACAGGGGGCGGTTGGCAAGAGACCCAGTACTTC. Amino acid sequence: CASSTRTGGGWQETQYF.